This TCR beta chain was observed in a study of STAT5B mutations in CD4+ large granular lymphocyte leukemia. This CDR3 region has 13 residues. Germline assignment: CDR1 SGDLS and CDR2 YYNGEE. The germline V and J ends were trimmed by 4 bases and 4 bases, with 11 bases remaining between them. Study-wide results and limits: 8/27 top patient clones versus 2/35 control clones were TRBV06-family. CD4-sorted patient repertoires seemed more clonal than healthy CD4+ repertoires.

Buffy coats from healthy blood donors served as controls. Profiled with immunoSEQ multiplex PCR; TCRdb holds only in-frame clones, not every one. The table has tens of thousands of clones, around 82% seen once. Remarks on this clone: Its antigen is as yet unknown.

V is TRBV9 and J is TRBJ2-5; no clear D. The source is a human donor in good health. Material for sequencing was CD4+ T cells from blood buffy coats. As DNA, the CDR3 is TGTGCCAGCAGCACCTCGACGGGAGAGACCCAGTACTTC. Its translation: CASSTSTGETQYF. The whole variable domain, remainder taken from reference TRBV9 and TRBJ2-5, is DSGVTQTPKHLITATGQRVTLRCSPRSGDLSVYWYQQSLDQGLQFLIQYYNGEERAKGNILERFSAQQFPDLHSELNLSSLELGDSALYFCASSTSTGETQYFGPGTRLLVL.